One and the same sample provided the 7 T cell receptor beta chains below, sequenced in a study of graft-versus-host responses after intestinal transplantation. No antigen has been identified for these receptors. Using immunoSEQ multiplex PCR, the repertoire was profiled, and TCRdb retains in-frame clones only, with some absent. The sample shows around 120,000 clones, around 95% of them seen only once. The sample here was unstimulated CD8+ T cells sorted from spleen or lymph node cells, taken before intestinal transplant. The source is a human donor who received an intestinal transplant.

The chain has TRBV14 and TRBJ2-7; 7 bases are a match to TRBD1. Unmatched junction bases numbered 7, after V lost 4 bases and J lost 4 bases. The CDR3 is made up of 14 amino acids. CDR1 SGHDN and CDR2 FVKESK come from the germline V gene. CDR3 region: CASSLDGTAYEQYF. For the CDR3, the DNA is TGTGCCAGCAGCCTCGACGGGACAGCGTACGAGCAGTACTTC.

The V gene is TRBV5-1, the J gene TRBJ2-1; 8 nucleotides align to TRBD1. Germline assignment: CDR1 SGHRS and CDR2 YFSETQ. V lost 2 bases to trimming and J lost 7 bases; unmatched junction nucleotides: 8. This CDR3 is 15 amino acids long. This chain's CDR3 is CASSLRQGSWNEQFF. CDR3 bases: TGCGCCAGCAGCTTACGACAGGGGTCTTGGAATGAGCAGTTCTTC.

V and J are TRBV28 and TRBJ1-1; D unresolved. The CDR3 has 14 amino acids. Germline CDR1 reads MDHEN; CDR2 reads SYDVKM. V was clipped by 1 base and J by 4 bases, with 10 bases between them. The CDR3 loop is CASSLSARSTEAFF. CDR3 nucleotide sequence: TGTGCCAGCAGTTTATCAGCCCGGAGCACTGAAGCTTTCTTT. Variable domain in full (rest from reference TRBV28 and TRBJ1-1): DVKVTQSSRYLVKRTGEKVFLECVQDMDHENMFWYRQDPGLGLRLIYFSYDVKMKEKGDIPEGYSVSREKKERFSLILESASTNQTSMYLCASSLSARSTEAFFGQGTRLTVV.

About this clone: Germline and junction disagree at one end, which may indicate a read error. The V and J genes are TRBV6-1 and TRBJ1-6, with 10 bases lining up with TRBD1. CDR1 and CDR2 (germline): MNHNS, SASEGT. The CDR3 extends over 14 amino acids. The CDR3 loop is CASSGDRGRSPLHF. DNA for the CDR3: TGTGCCAGCAGTGGGGACAGGGGCCGGTCACCTCTCCACTTT.

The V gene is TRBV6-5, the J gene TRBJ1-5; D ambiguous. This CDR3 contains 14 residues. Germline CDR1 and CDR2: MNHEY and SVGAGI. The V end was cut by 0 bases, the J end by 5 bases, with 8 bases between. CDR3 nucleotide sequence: TGTGCCAGCAGTTACTCGAATTCGGATCAGCCCCAGCATTTT. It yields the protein CASSYSNSDQPQHF.

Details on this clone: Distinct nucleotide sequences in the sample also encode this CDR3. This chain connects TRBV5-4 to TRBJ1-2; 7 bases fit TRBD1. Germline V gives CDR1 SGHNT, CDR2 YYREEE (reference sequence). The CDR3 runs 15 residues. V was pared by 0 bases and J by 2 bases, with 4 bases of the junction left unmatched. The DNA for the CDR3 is TGTGCCAGCAGCTTGGGGCAGGGGGTAAACTATGGCTACACCTTC. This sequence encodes CASSLGQGVNYGYTF.

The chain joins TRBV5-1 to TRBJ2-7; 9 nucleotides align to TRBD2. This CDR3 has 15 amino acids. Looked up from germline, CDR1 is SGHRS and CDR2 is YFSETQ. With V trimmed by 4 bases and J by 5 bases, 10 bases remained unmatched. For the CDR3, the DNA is TGCGCCAGCAGCCTATTAGCGGGAGCAGGCGACGAGCAGTACTTC. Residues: CASSLLAGAGDEQYF.